This TCR beta chain emerged from a study of vaccination and CD4 T cells after COVID-19 (dated 2022 in TCRdb). Background for the entire study: SARS-CoV-2 positivity had been established in the convalescent patients by nasal swab PCR, and mild disease was recorded in about 9 of these patients and severe disease in one. The cultures were stimulated with overlapping spike peptide pools from SARS-CoV-2 and from the common cold coronaviruses HCoV-NL63, HCoV-OC43 and HCoV-229E. In control cultures, a CEFX viral epitope pool was used as positive control, an HIV-1 Nef peptide pool was used as negative control, or no peptide was added. Two doses of either the Pfizer-BioNTech BNT162b2 vaccine (n=8) or the Moderna mRNA-1273 vaccine (n=2) were administered to participants. Post-vaccine blood samples were obtained a median of around 67 days after the second vaccine dose, with a range of about 12 to 241 days. Post-COVID blood samples were collected from convalescent patients a median of about 92 days after diagnosis, with a range of about 30 to 180 days. The spike-specific CD4+ TCR repertoire was compared before and after mRNA vaccination in approximately 9 COVID-19 convalescent patients and several infection-naive healthy vaccine recipients. The convalescent cohort comprised six males and four females, including two Hispanic individuals, seven Caucasians, two Asians and one multiracial person. Points the paper makes about the study in general: The number of convalescent patients in the study was relatively small, and the study did not examine early timepoints following natural infection. Among convalescent patients, a median about 90% of the SARS-CoV-2-reactive clones seen after vaccination appeared only after vaccination, which suggests priming specific to the vaccine. Of the vaccine-specific clones found in convalescent patients, nearly all (304 of 307) were mono-reactive for SARS-CoV-2 spike instead of being cross-reactive with common cold coronaviruses. The median count of SARS-CoV-2-reactive clonotypes went up from some 23 after infection to a few dozen after vaccination, although the change was not significant.

V is pared back by 3 bases and J by 2 bases, with 14 bases lying between the germline termini. From the germline V gene, CDR1 is SNHLY and CDR2 is FYNNEI. The CDR3 holds 16 amino acids from the cysteine to the phenylalanine. The entry retains the CDR3 DNA only, 48 bases that are in frame from base 1. The protocol used for the library was PCR. DNA from cultured CD4+ T cells underwent TCR sequencing with the Oncomine TCR Beta short-read assay at the Johns Hopkins FTIC core. Genomic DNA was extracted from the cultured CD4+ T cells with the QIAamp micro DNA kit. Oncomine TCR Beta libraries made from cultured CD4+ T cells were pooled using unique dual indexes and sequenced on an Illumina iSeq 100. The study's processing was this. Non-productive sequences were removed, and CDR3s not starting with C, not ending with F or W, or shorter than 7 amino acids were discarded. The MANAFEST web application identified antigen-specific clonotypes by comparing peptide-stimulated wells against reference wells and other culture wells. To be called positive, a clone needed an FDR below 0.05, an odds ratio above 5, and a productive frequency above 0.1% in at least two of three replicate wells. A clonotype counted as cross-reactive if it showed significant expansion both in the SARS-CoV-2 spike wells and in at least one common cold coronavirus spike condition. Using R version 3.6.1, CDR3 homology was evaluated through Levenshtein distances (stringdist) along with unrooted phylogenetic trees (ape). TCRdb passed the public sequencing reads through fastp at Q25 and MiXCR, retaining productive beta sequences. Duplicate CDR3 protein sequences are folded into a single record with the most common DNA and genes. The authors' filters were not applied to this entry. Across this sample there are about 6,800 distinct CDR3 sequences, with about 25% seen only once. 8% to 9.5% of the sample is taken by the ten largest.

In the paper's terms, the treatment or condition label means: roughly 11-day PBMC culture with coronavirus spike peptide pools or control peptides (ViraFEST assay). The ViraFEST assay, used in the study, expanded antigen-specific T cells with peptide pools and then identified the expanded clonotypes through TCR sequencing. Positive SARS-CoV-2 PCR tests in the convalescent patients dated from March to December 2020, before Alpha, Beta and Delta variants emerged in the United States. PBMCs were cultured at under 2.5 million per well in IMDM supplemented with roughly 5% human AB serum and 8.5 to 10 IU/ml IL-2, with approximately 9.2 ug/ml peptide pools added. On days 3 and 7, half of the culture medium was replaced with fresh IL-2-containing medium. After ten to eleven days of culture, CD4+ T cells were isolated by negative selection using the EasySep CD4+ T cell isolation kit. PBMCs were separated from whole blood using Ficoll-Paque Plus gradient centrifugation and then either used fresh or cryopreserved at -140C. Each culture condition was generally run in triplicate wells.

A remark on this clonotype: Its antigen is still unknown. Base qualities were left out, and no much larger clone turns up one base away.

The chain is assembled from TRBV2 and TRBJ1-5; the D gene lacks a confident call. This TCR came from a human donor who had recovered from COVID-19. The sequencing here drew on CD4+ T cells from blood, cultured in vitro, taken after SARS-CoV-2 vaccination. The CDR3 has the sequence CASSDGRGWGNQPQHF. The bases are TGTGCCAGCAGTGATGGACGGGGATGGGGCAATCAGCCCCAGCATTTT. The reference TRBV2 and TRBJ1-5 proteins fill in what lies around the CDR3, so the full variable domain reads EPEVTQTPSHQVTQMGQEVILRCVPISNHLYFYWYRQILGQKVEFLVSFYNNEISEKSEIFDDQFSVERPDGSNFTLKIRSTKLEDSAMYFCASSDGRGWGNQPQHFGDGTRLSIL.